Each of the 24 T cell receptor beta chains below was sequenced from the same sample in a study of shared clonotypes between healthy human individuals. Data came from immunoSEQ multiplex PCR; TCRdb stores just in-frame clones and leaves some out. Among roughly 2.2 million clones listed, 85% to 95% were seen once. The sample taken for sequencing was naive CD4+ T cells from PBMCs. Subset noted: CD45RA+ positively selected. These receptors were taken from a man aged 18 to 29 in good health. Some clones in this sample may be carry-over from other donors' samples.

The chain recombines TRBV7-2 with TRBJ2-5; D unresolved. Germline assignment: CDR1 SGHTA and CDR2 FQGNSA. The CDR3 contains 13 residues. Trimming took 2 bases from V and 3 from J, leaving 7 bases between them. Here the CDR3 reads CASSLPSKETQYF. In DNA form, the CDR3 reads TGTGCCAGCAGCTTACCATCCAAAGAGACCCAGTACTTC.

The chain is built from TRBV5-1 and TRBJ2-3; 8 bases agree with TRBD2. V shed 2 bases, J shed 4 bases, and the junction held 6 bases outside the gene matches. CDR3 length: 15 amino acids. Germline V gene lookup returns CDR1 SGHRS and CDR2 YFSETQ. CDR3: CASSFSGGPSDTQYF. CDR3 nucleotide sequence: TGCGCCAGCAGCTTCTCGGGAGGGCCATCAGATACGCAGTATTTT.

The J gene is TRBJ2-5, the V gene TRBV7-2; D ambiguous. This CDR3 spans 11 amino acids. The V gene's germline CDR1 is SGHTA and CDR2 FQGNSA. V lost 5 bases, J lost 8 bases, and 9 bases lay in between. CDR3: CASSPSFTQYF. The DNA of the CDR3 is TGTGCCAGCAGCCCCAGCTTTACCCAGTACTTC.

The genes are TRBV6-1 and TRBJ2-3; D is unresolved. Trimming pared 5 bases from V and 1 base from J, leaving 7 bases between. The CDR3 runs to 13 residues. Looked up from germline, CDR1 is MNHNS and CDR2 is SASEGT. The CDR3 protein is CASSFRGTDTQYF. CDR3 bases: TGTGCCAGCAGTTTCCGGGGCACAGATACGCAGTATTTT.

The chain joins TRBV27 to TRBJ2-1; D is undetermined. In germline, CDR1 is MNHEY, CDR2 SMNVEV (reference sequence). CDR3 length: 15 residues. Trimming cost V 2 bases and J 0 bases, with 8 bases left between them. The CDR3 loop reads CASSLRQSSYNEQFF. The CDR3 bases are TGTGCCAGCAGTTTACGGCAGAGCTCCTACAATGAGCAGTTCTTC.

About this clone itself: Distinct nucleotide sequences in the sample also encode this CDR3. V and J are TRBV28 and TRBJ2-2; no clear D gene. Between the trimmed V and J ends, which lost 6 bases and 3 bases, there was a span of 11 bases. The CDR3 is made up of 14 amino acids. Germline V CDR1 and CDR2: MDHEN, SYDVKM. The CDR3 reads CASSPTRDTGELFF. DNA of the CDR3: TGTGCCAGCAGCCCGACAAGGGACACCGGGGAGCTGTTTTTT.

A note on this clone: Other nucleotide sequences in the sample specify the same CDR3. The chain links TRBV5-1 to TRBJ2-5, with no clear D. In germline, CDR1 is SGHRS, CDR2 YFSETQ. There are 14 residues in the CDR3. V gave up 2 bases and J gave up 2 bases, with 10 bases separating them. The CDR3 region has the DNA TGCGCCAGCAGCTTAGGAAGGGCTCAAGAGACCCAGTACTTC. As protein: CASSLGRAQETQYF.

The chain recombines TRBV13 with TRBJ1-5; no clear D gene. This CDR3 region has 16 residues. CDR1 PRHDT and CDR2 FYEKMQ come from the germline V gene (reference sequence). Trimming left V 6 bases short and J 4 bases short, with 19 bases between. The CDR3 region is CASRPPKGRSNQPQHF. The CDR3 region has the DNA TGTGCCAGCAGACCCCCCAAGGGTCGTAGTAATCAGCCCCAGCATTTT.

The CDR3 nucleotides read TGCGCCAGCAGCTCCGGACAGGGAAGCTCTGGGGAGCTGTTTTTT. Its translation is CASSSGQGSSGELFF. The gene calls are TRBV5-1 and TRBJ2-2, with 8 bases that match TRBD1. Losses at the gene ends were 3 bases for V and 8 bases for J; bases not matched to a gene: 9. The CDR3 covers 15 residues. In germline, CDR1 is SGHRS, CDR2 YFSETQ.

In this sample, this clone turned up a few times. CDR3 nucleotides: TGTGCCAGTAGCCTTTTAGGTAATCAGCCCCAGCATTTT. It is translated as CASSLLGNQPQHF. The chain couples TRBV19 to TRBJ1-5; no firm D call. This CDR3 is 13 amino acids long. Trimming cost V 6 bases and J 4 bases, with 10 bases left between them. Per the germline V gene, CDR1 is LNHDA and CDR2 is SQIVND (reference sequence).

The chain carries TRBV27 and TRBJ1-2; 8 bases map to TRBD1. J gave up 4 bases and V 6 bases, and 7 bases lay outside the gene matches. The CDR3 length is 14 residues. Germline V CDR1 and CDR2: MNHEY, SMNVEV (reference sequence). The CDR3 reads CASRRTGSGYGYTF. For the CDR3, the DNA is TGTGCCAGCAGGCGGACAGGGTCCGGCTATGGCTACACCTTC.

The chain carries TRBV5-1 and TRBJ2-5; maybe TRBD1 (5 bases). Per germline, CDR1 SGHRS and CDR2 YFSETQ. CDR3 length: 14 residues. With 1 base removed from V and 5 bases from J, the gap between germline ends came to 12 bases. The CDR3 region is CASSLTGPGETQYF. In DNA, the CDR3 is TGCGCCAGCAGCTTGACAGGACCTGGGGAGACCCAGTACTTC.

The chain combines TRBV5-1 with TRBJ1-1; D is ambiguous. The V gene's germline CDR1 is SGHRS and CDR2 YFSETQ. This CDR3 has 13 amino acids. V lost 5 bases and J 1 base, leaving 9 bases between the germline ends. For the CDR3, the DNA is TGCGCCAGCAGGCGGGGAGGGAACACTGAAGCTTTCTTT. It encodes CASRRGGNTEAFF.

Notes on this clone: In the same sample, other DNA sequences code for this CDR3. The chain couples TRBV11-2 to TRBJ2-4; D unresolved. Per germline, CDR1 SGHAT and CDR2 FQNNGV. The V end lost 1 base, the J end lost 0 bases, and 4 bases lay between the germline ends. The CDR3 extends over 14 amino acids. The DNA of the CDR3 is TGTGCCAGCAGCTTAGTTTTAGCCAAAAACATTCAGTACTTC. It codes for CASSLVLAKNIQYF.

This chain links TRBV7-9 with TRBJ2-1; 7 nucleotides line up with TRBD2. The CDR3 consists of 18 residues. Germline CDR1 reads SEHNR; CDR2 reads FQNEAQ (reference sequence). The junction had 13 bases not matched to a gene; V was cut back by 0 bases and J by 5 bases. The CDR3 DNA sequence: TGTGCCAGCAGCTTAGCATCCTTCCAGCGGAGCGGGGACAATGAGCAGTTCTTC. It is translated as CASSLASFQRSGDNEQFF.

This CDR3 reads CASSRGTAASTDTQYF. Written as DNA, the CDR3 is TGTGCCAGCAGCCGCGGGACAGCGGCTTCCACAGATACGCAGTATTTT. The chain uses TRBV11-3 and TRBJ2-3, with D perhaps TRBD1 (7 bases). V shed 5 bases and J shed 2 bases, with 17 bases lying between them. The CDR3 runs to 16 residues. From germline, CDR1 is SGHNT and CDR2 YENEEA. Looking up the rest from reference TRBV11-3 and TRBJ2-3 gives the full variable domain: EAGVVQSPRYKIIEKKQPVAFWCNPISGHNTLYWYLQNLGQGPELLIRYENEEAVDDSQLPKDRFSAERLKGVDSTLKIQPAELGDSAVYLCASSRGTAASTDTQYFGPGTRLTVL.

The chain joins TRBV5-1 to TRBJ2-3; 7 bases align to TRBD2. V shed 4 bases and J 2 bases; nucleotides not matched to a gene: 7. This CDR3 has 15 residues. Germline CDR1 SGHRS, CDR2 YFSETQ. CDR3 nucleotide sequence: TGCGCCAGCAGCCTGTCGGGGGGAGACACAGATACGCAGTATTTT. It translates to CASSLSGGDTDTQYF.

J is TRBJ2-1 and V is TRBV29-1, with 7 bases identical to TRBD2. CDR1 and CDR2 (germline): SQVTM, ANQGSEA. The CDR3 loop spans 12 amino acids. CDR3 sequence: CTTSGMYNEQFF. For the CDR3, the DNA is TGCACGACCAGCGGGATGTACAATGAGCAGTTCTTC.

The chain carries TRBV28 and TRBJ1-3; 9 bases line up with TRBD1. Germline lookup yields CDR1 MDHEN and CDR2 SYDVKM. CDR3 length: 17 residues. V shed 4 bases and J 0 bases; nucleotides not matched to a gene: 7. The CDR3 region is CASSSTGGSVSGNTIYF. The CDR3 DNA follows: TGTGCCAGCAGTTCAACAGGGGGCTCCGTCTCTGGAAACACCATATATTTT.

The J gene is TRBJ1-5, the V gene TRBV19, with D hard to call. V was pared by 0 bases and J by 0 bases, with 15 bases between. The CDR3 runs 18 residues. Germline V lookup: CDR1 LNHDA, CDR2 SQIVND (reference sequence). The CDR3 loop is CASSIDRLDGLSNQPQHF. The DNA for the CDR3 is TGTGCCAGTAGTATAGATCGTCTGGACGGCCTTAGCAATCAGCCCCAGCATTTT.

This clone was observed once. As DNA, the CDR3 is TGCGCCAGCAGCAAGGGACAGGGAATTCGAGAGACCCAGTACTTC. This codes for CASSKGQGIRETQYF. The chain carries TRBV5-1 and TRBJ2-5, with 9 bases fitting TRBD1. The CDR3 has 15 amino acids. From germline, CDR1 is SGHRS and CDR2 YFSETQ. V lost 4 bases and J lost 4; bases outside the gene matches: 8.

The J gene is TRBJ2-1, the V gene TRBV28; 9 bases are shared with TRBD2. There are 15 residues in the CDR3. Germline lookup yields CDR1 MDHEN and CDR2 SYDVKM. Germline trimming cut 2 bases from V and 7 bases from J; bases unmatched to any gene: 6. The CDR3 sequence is CASSLSAGGRNEQFF. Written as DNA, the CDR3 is TGTGCCAGCAGTTTAAGCGCGGGAGGGCGGAATGAGCAGTTCTTC.

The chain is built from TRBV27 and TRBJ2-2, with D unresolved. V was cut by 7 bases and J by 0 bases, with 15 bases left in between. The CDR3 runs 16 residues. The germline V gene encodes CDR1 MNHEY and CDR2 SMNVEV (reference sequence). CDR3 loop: CASKRLGSANTGELFF. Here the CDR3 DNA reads TGTGCCAGCAAGAGGTTGGGGTCGGCGAACACCGGGGAGCTGTTTTTT.

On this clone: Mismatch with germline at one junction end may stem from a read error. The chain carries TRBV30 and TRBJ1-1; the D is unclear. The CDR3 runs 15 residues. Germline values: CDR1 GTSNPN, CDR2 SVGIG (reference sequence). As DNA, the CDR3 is TGTGTCTGGAGCCCCCCCGGACGGCTGAACACTGAAGCTTTCTTT. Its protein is CVWSPPGRLNTEAFF. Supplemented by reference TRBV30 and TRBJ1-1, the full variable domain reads SQTIHQWPATLVQPVGSPLSLECTVEGTSNPNLYWYRQAAGRGLQLLFYSVGIGQISSEVPQNLSASRPQDRQFILSSKKLLLSDSGFYLCVWSPPGRLNTEAFFGQGTRLTVV.